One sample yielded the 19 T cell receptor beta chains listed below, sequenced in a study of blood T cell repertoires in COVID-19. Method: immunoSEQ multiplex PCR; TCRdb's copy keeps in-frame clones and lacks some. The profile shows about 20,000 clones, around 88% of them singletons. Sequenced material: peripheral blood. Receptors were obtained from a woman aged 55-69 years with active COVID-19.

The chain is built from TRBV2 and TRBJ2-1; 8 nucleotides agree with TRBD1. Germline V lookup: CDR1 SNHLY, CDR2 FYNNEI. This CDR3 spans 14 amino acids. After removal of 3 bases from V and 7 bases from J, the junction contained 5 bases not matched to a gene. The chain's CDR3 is CASSDGQGRNEQFF. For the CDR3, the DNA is TGTGCCAGCAGTGATGGACAGGGTCGGAATGAGCAGTTCTTC.

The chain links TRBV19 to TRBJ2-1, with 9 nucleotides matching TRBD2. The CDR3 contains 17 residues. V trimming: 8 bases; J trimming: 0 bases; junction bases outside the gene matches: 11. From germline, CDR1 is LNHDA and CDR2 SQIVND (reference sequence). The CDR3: CASYSGGRGSSYNEQFF. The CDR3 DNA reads TGTGCCAGTTATAGCGGGGGCAGAGGTAGCTCCTACAATGAGCAGTTCTTC.

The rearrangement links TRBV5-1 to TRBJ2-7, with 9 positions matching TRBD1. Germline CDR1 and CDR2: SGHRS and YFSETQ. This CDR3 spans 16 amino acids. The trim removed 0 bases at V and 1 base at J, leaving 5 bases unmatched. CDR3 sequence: CASSLVEGTGSYEQYF. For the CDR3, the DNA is TGCGCCAGCAGCTTGGTGGAGGGGACAGGGTCCTACGAGCAGTACTTC.

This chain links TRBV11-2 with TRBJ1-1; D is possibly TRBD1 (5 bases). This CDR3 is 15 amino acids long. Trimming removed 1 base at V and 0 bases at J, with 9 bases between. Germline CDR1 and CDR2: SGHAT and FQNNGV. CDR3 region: CASSLGGSMNTEAFF. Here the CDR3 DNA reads TGTGCCAGCAGCTTAGGGGGCAGCATGAACACTGAAGCTTTCTTT.

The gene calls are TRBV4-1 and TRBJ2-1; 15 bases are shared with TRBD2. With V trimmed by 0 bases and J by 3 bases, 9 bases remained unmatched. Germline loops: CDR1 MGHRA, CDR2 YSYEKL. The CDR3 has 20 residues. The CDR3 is CASSQDLRTSGGAGYNEQFF. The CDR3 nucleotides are TGCGCCAGCAGCCAAGATCTGAGGACTAGCGGGGGGGCGGGCTACAATGAGCAGTTCTTC.

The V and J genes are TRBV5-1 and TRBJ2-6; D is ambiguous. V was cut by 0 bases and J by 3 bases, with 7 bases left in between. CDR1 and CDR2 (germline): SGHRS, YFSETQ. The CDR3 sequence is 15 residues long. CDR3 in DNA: TGCGCCAGCAGCTTGGCCCCGGTTGGGGCCAACGTCCTGACTTTC. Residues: CASSLAPVGANVLTF.

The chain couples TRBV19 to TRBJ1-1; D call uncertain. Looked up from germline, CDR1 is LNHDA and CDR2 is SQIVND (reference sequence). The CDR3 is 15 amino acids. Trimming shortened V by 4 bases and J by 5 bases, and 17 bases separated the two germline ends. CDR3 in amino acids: CASSTEALVRTEAFF. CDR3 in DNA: TGTGCCAGTAGTACGGAGGCTCTCGTAAGAACTGAAGCTTTCTTT. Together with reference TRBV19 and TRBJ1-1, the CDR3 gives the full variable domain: DGGITQSPKYLFRKEGQNVTLSCEQNLNHDAMYWYRQDPGQGLRLIYYSQIVNDFQKGDIAEGYSVSREKKESFPLTVTSAQKNPTAFYLCASSTEALVRTEAFFGQGTRLTVV.

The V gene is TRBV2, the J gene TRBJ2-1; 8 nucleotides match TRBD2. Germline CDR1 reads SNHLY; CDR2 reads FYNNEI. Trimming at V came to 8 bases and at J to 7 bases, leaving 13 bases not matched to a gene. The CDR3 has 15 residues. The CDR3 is CASAGWVAGTNEQFF. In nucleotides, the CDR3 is TGTGCCAGCGCCGGGTGGGTAGCGGGGACTAATGAGCAGTTCTTC.

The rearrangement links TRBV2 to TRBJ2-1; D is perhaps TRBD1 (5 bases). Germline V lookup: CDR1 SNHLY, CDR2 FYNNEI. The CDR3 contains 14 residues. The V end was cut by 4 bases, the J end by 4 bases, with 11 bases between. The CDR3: CASSGLGLYNEQFF. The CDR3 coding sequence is TGTGCCAGCAGTGGTCTGGGGCTATACAATGAGCAGTTCTTC.

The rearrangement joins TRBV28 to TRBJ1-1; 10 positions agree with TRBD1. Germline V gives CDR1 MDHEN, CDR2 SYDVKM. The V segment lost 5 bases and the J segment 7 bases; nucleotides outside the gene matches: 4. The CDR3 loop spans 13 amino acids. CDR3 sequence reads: CASSDRGLIEAFF. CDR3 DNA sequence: TGTGCCAGCAGTGACAGGGGGCTTATTGAAGCTTTCTTT.

The CDR3 nucleotides read TGTGCCAGTAGGGAACGACGGAGCTCCTACGAGCAGTACTTC. It encodes CASRERRSSYEQYF. The genes are TRBV19 and TRBJ2-7; no firm D call. The germline gives CDR1 LNHDA, CDR2 SQIVND (reference sequence). This CDR3 comprises 14 residues. V lost 6 bases to trimming and J lost 0 bases, with 12 bases between them.

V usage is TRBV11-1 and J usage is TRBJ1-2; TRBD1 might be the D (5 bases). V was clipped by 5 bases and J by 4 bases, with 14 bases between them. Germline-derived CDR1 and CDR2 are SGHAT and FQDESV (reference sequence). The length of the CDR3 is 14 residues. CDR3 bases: TGTGCCAGCAGCGCGGGACCGTCTAGCTATGGCTACACCTTC. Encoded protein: CASSAGPSSYGYTF.

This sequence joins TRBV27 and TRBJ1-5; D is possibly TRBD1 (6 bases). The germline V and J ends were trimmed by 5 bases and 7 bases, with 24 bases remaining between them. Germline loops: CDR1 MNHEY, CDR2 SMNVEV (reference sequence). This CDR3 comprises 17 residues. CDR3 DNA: TGTGCCAGCAGTCCTTTTGCAGGGGCCCTCCAGCGACAGCCCCAGCATTTT. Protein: CASSPFAGALQRQPQHF.

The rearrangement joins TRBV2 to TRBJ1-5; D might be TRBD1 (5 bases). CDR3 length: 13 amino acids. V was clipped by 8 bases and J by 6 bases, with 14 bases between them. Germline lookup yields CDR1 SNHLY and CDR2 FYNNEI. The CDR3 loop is CASSGAESQPQHF. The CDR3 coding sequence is TGTGCCAGCTCTGGGGCAGAAAGTCAGCCCCAGCATTTT. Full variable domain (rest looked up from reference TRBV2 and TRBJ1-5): EPEVTQTPSHQVTQMGQEVILRCVPISNHLYFYWYRQILGQKVEFLVSFYNNEISEKSEIFDDQFSVERPDGSNFTLKIRSTKLEDSAMYFCASSGAESQPQHFGDGTRLSIL.

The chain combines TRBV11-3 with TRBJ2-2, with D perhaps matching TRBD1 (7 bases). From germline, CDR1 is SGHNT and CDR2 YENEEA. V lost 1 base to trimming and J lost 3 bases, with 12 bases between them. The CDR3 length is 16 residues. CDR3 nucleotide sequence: TGTGCCAGCAGCTTAGTGGAGGGGGCGGACACCGGGGAGCTGTTTTTT. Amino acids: CASSLVEGADTGELFF.

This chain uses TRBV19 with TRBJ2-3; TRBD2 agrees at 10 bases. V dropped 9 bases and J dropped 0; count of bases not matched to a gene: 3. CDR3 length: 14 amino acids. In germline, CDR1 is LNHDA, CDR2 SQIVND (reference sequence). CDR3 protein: CASRTSGSTDTQYF. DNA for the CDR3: TGTGCCAGCCGGACTAGCGGTAGCACAGATACGCAGTATTTT.

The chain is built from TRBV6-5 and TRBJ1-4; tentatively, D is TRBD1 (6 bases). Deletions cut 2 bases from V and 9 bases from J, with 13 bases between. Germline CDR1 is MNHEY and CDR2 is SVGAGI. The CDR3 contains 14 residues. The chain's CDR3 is CASSYGQGKKKLFF. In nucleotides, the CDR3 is TGTGCCAGCAGTTACGGGCAGGGGAAGAAAAAACTGTTTTTT.

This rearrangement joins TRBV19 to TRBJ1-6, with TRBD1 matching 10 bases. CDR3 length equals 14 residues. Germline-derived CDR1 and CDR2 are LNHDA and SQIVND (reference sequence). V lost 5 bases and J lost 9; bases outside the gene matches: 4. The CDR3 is CASSATGGTSPLHF. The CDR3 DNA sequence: TGTGCCAGTAGTGCGACAGGGGGCACTTCACCCCTCCACTTT.

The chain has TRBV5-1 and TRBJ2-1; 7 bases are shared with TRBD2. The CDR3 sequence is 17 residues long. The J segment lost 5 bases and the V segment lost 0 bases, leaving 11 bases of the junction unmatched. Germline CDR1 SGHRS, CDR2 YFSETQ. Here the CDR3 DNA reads TGCGCCAGCAGCTTGGTAATGGAAGGGAGGGGACACAATGAGCAGTTCTTC. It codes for CASSLVMEGRGHNEQFF.